This T cell receptor beta chain stems from a study of identical twins. Study-level points and caveats: It was possible that invariant MAIT and iNKT cells partly confounded the zero-insertion analyses. Memory repertoires showed no such pattern, whereas abundant cord blood beta clonotypes carried fewer insertions. Twin pairs' shared out-of-frame alpha sequences were enriched in low generation probability.

TCRdb reprocessed the 5' RACE reads with MiXCR, giving one entry per CDR3 protein. The data contain 1.5 million to 2 million distinct CDR3 sequences, less than 35% of them singletons. This clonotype occurred a few times. Its matching antigen is unknown. Germline CDR1 and CDR2: MDHEN and SYDVKM. V was pared by 3 bases and J by 10 bases, with 10 bases between. This CDR3 is built from 12 residues. V and J are TRBV28 and TRBJ1-3, with D hard to call. The origin of this receptor is a newborn girl in good health. Sequencing used cord blood. Here the CDR3 DNA reads TGTGCCAGCAGTTTCTTAGAGGGAACCATATATTTT. It yields the protein CASSFLEGTIYF.